This T cell receptor beta chain was sequenced for a study of blood T cell repertoires in COVID-19. This clone showed up just once. Different DNA sequences within this sample yield the same CDR3. Data came from immunoSEQ multiplex PCR; TCRdb stores just in-frame clones and leaves some out. The data contain 350,000 to 400,000 clones, around 89% of them singletons. The sequence derives from a man aged 18 to 29 with active or convalescent COVID-19. Input material: peripheral blood.

The CDR3 DNA reads TGCAGCGTTCTGGACAGGGACAATCAGCCCCAGCATTTT. It yields the protein CSVLDRDNQPQHF. V is TRBV29-1 and J is TRBJ1-5; 8 nucleotides match TRBD1. The CDR3 contains 13 residues. J gave up 3 bases and V 5 bases, and 3 bases lay outside the gene matches. The germline V gene has CDR1 SQVTM and CDR2 ANQGSEA.